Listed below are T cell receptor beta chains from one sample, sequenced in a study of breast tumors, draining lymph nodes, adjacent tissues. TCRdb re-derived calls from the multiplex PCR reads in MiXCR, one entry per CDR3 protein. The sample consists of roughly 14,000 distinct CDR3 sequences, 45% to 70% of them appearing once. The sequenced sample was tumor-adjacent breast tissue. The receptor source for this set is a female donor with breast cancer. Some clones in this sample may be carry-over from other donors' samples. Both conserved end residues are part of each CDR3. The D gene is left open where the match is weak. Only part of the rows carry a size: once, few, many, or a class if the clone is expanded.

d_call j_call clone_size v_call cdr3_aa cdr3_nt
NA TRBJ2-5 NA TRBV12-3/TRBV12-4 CASSLAGGPETQYF TGTGCCAGCAGTTTAGCGGGGGGCCCCGAGACCCAGTACTTC
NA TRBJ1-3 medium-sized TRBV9 CASSVGFSGTGNTIYF TGTGCCAGCAGCGTAGGCTTTTCAGGGACTGGAAACACCATATATTTT
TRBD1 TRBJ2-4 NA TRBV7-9 CASSFGTGGSIQYF TGTGCCAGCAGCTTCGGGACAGGGGGAAGCATTCAGTACTTC
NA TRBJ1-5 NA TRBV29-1 CSVREGEGGHQPQHF TGCAGCGTTCGGGAAGGAGAAGGGGGGCATCAGCCCCAGCATTTT
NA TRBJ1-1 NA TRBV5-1 CASSPYSSYAEAFF TGCGCCAGCAGCCCTTATTCTAGCTATGCTGAAGCTTTCTTT
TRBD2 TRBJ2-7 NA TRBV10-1 CASNGKGLAGGRREQYF TGCGCCAGCAATGGAAAGGGACTAGCGGGGGGCCGGAGGGAGCAGTACTTC
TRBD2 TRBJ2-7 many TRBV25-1 CASSKGGYYEQYF TGTGCCAGCAGTAAGGGAGGGTACTACGAGCAGTACTTC
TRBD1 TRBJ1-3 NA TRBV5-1 CASSLATGTSGNTIYF TGCGCCAGCAGCTTGGCGACAGGGACATCTGGAAACACCATATATTTT
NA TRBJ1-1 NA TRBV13 CASSLNFVRGMNTEAFF TGTGCCAGCAGCTTAAACTTTGTCCGGGGGATGAACACTGAAGCTTTCTTT
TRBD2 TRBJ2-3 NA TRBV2 CATAPGLAGPTDTQYF TGTGCCACCGCTCCGGGACTAGCGGGACCAACAGATACGCAGTATTTT
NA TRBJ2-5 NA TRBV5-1 CASSLDETQYF TGCGCCAGCAGCTTGGATGAGACCCAGTACTTC
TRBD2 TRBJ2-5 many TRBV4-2 CASSHREAGGRGETQYF TGTGCCAGCAGCCATAGAGAAGCGGGGGGTCGTGGGGAGACCCAGTACTTC
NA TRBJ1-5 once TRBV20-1 CSGTTGNQPQHF TGCAGTGGAACTACAGGAAATCAGCCCCAGCATTTT
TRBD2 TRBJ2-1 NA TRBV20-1 CSARSYRTSGAYNEQFF TGCAGTGCACGCAGCTATAGGACTAGCGGGGCTTACAATGAGCAGTTCTTC
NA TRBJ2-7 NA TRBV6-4 CASPHGTPRIEQYF TGTGCCAGCCCCCACGGGACTCCTAGGATTGAGCAGTACTTC
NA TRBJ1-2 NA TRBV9 CASSTRGGGYTF TGTGCCAGCAGCACCAGGGGAGGAGGCTACACCTTC
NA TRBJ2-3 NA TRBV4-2 CASSLVLGGGADTQYF TGTGCCAGCAGCCTCGTGCTGGGGGGTGGGGCAGATACGCAGTATTTT
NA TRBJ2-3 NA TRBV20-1 CSAREGATDTQYF TGCAGTGCTAGAGAGGGGGCAACAGATACGCAGTATTTT
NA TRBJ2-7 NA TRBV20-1 CSARDDRTLYEQYF TGCAGTGCTAGAGATGATCGGACCCTCTACGAGCAGTACTTC
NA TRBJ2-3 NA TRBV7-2 CASSRLVADTQYF TGTGCCAGCAGCCGACTAGTAGCAGATACGCAGTATTTT
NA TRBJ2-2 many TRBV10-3 CAISPSNTGELFF TGTGCCATCAGTCCATCGAACACCGGGGAGCTGTTTTTT
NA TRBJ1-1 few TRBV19 CASSIGAGRGAFF TGTGCCAGTAGTATAGGGGCAGGGAGGGGAGCTTTCTTT
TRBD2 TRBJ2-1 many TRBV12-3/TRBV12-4 CASSSGGTTNNEQFF TGTGCCAGCAGTTCGGGGGGGACTACGAACAATGAGCAGTTCTTC
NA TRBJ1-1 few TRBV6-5 CASSYSTVELNTEAFF TGTGCCAGCAGTTACTCGACGGTAGAATTGAACACTGAAGCTTTCTTT
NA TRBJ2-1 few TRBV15 CATSKGTSSYNEQFF TGTGCCACCAGCAAGGGGACGAGCTCCTACAATGAGCAGTTCTTC
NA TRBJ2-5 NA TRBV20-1 CSARDEGAGATQYF TGCAGTGCTAGAGATGAGGGGGCGGGAGCGACCCAGTACTTC
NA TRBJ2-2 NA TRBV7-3 CASSFGPRLNTGELFF TGTGCCAGCAGCTTTGGCCCGAGACTAAACACCGGGGAGCTGTTTTTT
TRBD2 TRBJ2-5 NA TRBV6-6 CAGGYGGGAGETQYF TGTGCCGGCGGTTACGGCGGGGGGGCGGGAGAGACCCAGTACTTC
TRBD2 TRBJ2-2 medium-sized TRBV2 CASSLDSGRLFF TGTGCCAGCAGTTTGGACTCCGGGAGGTTGTTTTTT
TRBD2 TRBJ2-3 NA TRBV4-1 CASSGRAGPTDTQYF TGCGCCAGCTCCGGACGAGCGGGACCAACAGATACGCAGTATTTT
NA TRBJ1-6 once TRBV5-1 CASSLEGDYSPLHF TGCGCCAGCAGCTTAGAGGGCGACTATTCACCCCTCCACTTT
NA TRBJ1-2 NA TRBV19 CASSIRAANYGYTF TGTGCCAGTAGTATCCGGGCAGCTAACTATGGCTACACCTTC
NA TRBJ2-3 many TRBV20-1 CSALRGGGADTQYF TGCAGTGCCCTTAGGGGGGGGGGGGCAGATACGCAGTATTTT
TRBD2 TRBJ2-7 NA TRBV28 CASSLELAGSDYEQYF TGTGCCAGCAGTTTAGAACTAGCGGGGAGTGACTACGAGCAGTACTTC
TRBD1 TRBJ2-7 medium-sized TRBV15 CATSRGNRGLSYEQYF TGTGCCACCAGCAGAGGGAACAGGGGCCTCAGCTACGAGCAGTACTTC
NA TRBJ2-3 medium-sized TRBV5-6 CASSLRQSGDTQYF TGTGCCAGCAGCTTGCGCCAGTCTGGAGATACGCAGTATTTT
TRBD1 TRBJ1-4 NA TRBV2 CASTSTGGEKLFF TGTGCCAGCACCTCGACAGGGGGTGAAAAACTGTTTTTT